These 19 T cell receptor beta chains came from one sample sequenced in a study of blood T cell repertoires in COVID-19. Libraries were prepared by immunoSEQ multiplex PCR; TCRdb keeps only in-frame clonotypes and omits some of them. In the table there are about 130,000 clones, 70% to 90% of which are singletons. The sample was peripheral blood. These receptors were taken from a woman aged 50 to 60 who had recovered from COVID-19.

This sequence joins TRBV4-1 and TRBJ2-5; D perhaps matches TRBD2 (5 bases). Trimming took off 2 bases at V and 3 bases at J, with 22 bases between the two ends. The CDR3 totals 18 residues. Germline V gene sequence: CDR1 MGHRA, CDR2 YSYEKL. The CDR3 nucleotides are TGCGCCAGCAGCCAATTCGATGTCGGGAACCTTGTGGAAGAGACCCAGTACTTC. Its translation is CASSQFDVGNLVEETQYF.

The sample holds a few counts of this clone. This sequence joins TRBV7-9 and TRBJ2-7; a possible D gene is TRBD1 (6 bases). The germline V and J ends were trimmed by 8 bases and 7 bases, with 15 bases remaining between them. Germline V gene data show CDR1 as SEHNR and CDR2 as FQNEAQ (reference sequence). The CDR3 runs 12 residues. The CDR3 coding sequence is TGTGCCAGCGGACGGGACACTCCGGAGCAGTACTTC. Translated, it gives CASGRDTPEQYF.

This chain uses TRBV7-6 with TRBJ2-5; D possibly corresponds to TRBD2 (6 bases). Trimming cost V 4 bases and J 0 bases, with 21 bases left between them. The CDR3 spans 18 residues. CDR1 SGHVS and CDR2 FNYEAQ come from the germline V gene. CDR3 bases: TGTGCCAGCAGCTCTCCAGGGAGGCCACTCTTGTACCAAGAGACCCAGTACTTC. It codes for CASSSPGRPLLYQETQYF.

The J gene is TRBJ1-1, the V gene TRBV7-8; D is possibly TRBD1 (5 bases). CDR1 SGHVS and CDR2 FQNEAQ come from the germline V gene. The CDR3 sequence is 16 residues long. Trimming took 5 bases from V and 6 from J, leaving 22 bases between them. CDR3 loop: CASSPRFDTSGAEAFF. The CDR3 bases are TGTGCCAGCAGCCCAAGGTTTGACACCTCGGGGGCTGAAGCTTTCTTT.

V is TRBV2 and J is TRBJ2-1, with D perhaps matching TRBD1 (5 bases). Germline loops: CDR1 SNHLY, CDR2 FYNNEI. CDR3 size: 14 residues. V lost 4 bases, J lost 4 bases, and 11 bases lay in between. The CDR3 bases are TGTGCCAGCAGTGGAACAGGTCATTACAATGAGCAGTTCTTC. As protein: CASSGTGHYNEQFF.

The rearrangement links TRBV5-1 to TRBJ2-7; 7 nucleotides line up with TRBD1. CDR1 is SGHRS, CDR2 YFSETQ, per germline. This CDR3 has 14 amino acids. The trim removed 1 base at V and 5 bases at J, leaving 6 bases unmatched. In DNA form, the CDR3 reads TGCGCCAGCAGCTTGATTACAGGGGCAAACGAGCAGTACTTC. Translated, it gives CASSLITGANEQYF.

This clone appeared many times. The V call is TRBV18, the J call TRBJ1-2, with 8 nucleotides matching TRBD1. J gave up 7 bases and V 6 bases, and 4 bases lay outside the gene matches. This CDR3 is built from 12 residues. The germline V gene has CDR1 KGHSH and CDR2 LQKENI. The CDR3 region is CASSSRGPGYTF. The CDR3 bases are TGTGCCAGCTCTAGCAGGGGGCCTGGCTACACCTTC.

This chain uses TRBV10-1 with TRBJ2-5, with 9 bases fitting TRBD1. The V segment lost 6 bases and the J segment 1 base; nucleotides outside the gene matches: 6. The CDR3 runs to 15 residues. Germline-derived CDR1 and CDR2 are WNHNN and SYGVQD (reference sequence). The CDR3 sequence is CASRTGTGTQETQYF. CDR3 in DNA: TGCGCCAGCAGGACCGGGACAGGGACCCAAGAGACCCAGTACTTC.

The V call is TRBV14, the J call TRBJ1-1; D is possibly TRBD1 (6 bases). Per the germline V gene, CDR1 is SGHDN and CDR2 is FVKESK. V dropped 4 bases and J dropped 3 bases, with 9 bases sitting between them. There are 13 residues in the CDR3. The CDR3, as DNA: TGTGCCAGCAGCCCCGGACAGCACACTGAAGCTTTCTTT. Amino acid sequence: CASSPGQHTEAFF.

The chain carries TRBV28 and TRBJ2-5, with TRBD1 matching 8 bases. V was pared by 3 bases and J by 2 bases, with 17 bases of the junction left unmatched. This CDR3 contains 19 residues. Germline-derived CDR1 and CDR2 are MDHEN and SYDVKM. CDR3: CASSFPDRVTQLGQETQYF. CDR3 nucleotides: TGTGCCAGCAGTTTCCCGGACAGGGTCACCCAATTGGGGCAAGAGACCCAGTACTTC.

V is TRBV11-3 and J is TRBJ2-1; TRBD1 agrees at 8 bases. After removal of 5 bases from V and 6 bases from J, the junction contained 6 bases not matched to a gene. The CDR3 runs 14 residues. Germline V gives CDR1 SGHNT, CDR2 YENEEA. The CDR3 DNA is TGTGCCAGCAGCCCAGGACAGGGACCCAATGAGCAGTTCTTC. This codes for CASSPGQGPNEQFF.

Worth noting for this clone: A read error may account for a junction end that differs from germline. The J gene is TRBJ1-1, the V gene TRBV4-2, with D unresolved. The CDR3 extends over 14 amino acids. Germline loops: CDR1 LGHNA, CDR2 YNFKEQ. This CDR3 is CASSQELRLLGRAF. The DNA of the CDR3 is TGTGCCAGCAGCCAAGAATTGAGACTCCTAGGGAGAGCTTTT.

CDR3 nucleotide sequence: TGCGCCAGCAGCTTCGCGGTAGGTGGCACGGCTGGCTACACCTTC. Protein: CASSFAVGGTAGYTF. This rearrangement joins TRBV5-1 to TRBJ1-2; D is undetermined. The CDR3 consists of 15 residues. V lost 2 bases, J lost 7 bases, and 18 bases lay in between. Germline CDR1 SGHRS, CDR2 YFSETQ.

This chain joins TRBV7-8 and TRBJ2-1; perhaps TRBD1 as D (6 bases). V lost 5 bases to trimming and J lost 10 bases, with 15 bases between them. The CDR3 is made up of 13 amino acids. Germline CDR1 reads SGHVS; CDR2 reads FQNEAQ. The CDR3 spells CASSKNRAGEQFF. CDR3 sequence (DNA): TGTGCCAGCAGCAAAAACAGGGCTGGGGAGCAGTTCTTC.

J is TRBJ2-5 and V is TRBV19; 12 nucleotides match TRBD2. This CDR3 contains 15 residues. The V gene end was trimmed by 7 bases and the J gene end by 5 bases; junction bases not matched to a gene: 8. Germline V gives CDR1 LNHDA, CDR2 SQIVND (reference sequence). The CDR3 coding sequence is TGTGCCAGTATGCGTCTAGCGGGAGGGGAGGAGACCCAGTACTTC. This translates into CASMRLAGGEETQYF.

The chain employs TRBV3-1 (or the pseudogene TRBV3-2) and TRBJ2-1; D perhaps matches TRBD1 (5 bases). Germline V gene lookup returns CDR1 LGHDT and CDR2 YNNKEL (reference sequence). This CDR3 comprises 15 residues. Trimming stripped 4 bases from V and 5 bases from J, with 15 bases between. Here the CDR3 DNA reads TGTGCCAGCAGCCCAGGGATCAGGCGAAACAATGAGCAGTTCTTC. It codes for CASSPGIRRNNEQFF.

The chain links TRBV7-9 to TRBJ1-2, with 8 bases that match TRBD1. Germline V gene data show CDR1 as SEHNR and CDR2 as FQNEAQ (reference sequence). Trimming removed 2 bases from V and 5 bases from J; junction bases left unmatched: 13. The CDR3 extends over 17 amino acids. The CDR3 region has the DNA TGTGCCAGCAGCTTAACGTTTTCGCGGCAGGGGGCTTATGGCTACACCTTC. Translated: CASSLTFSRQGAYGYTF.

V is TRBV5-3 and J is TRBJ2-5; D unresolved. TRBV5-3 counts as an open reading frame of uncertain function. Trimming cost V 4 bases and J 0 bases, with 16 bases left between them. The CDR3 sequence is 16 residues long. The CDR3 DNA is TGTGCCAGAAGCCCATATCGTTGCAGAAACCAAGAGACCCAGTACTTC. Translation gives CARSPYRCRNQETQYF.

The V gene is TRBV5-1, the J gene TRBJ2-5; TRBD1 matches 9 bases. The CDR3 spans 15 residues. The V gene end was trimmed by 9 bases and the J gene end by 3 bases; junction bases not matched to a gene: 12. CDR1 is SGHRS and CDR2 is YFSETQ in the germline V gene. CDR3 sequence: CATSKDRDREETQYF. CDR3 sequence (DNA): TGCGCCACTTCAAAAGACCGGGACAGGGAAGAGACCCAGTACTTC.